What follows describes a single T cell receptor beta chain. Its antigen is not yet known. Qualities for individual bases were not recorded, and no much larger clone is one base off. The data were taken from a study of T cells in Graves' hyperthyroidism and ophthalmopathy (dated by TCRdb to about 2019). In the study overall: Peripheral blood samples were taken at the time of initial diagnosis, prior to any treatment. To identify distinguishing TCR V-J signatures, a discovery cohort of about 100 patients was used, comprising 40 to 45 with Graves' ophthalmopathy and 55 to 65 with stable Graves' hyperthyroidism. Prospective prediction of ophthalmopathy was tested in an independent validation cohort consisting of fewer than 20 hyperthyroidism patients and some 16 patients who later progressed to ophthalmopathy. For training and testing, the roughly 97 patients in the discovery cohort were randomly divided in a 7:3 ratio. In addition, the study compared T-cell repertoires in thyroid tissue and in blood from roughly 6 Graves' hyperthyroidism patients. After blood sampling, hyperthyroidism patients were treated with methimazole at a starting dose of 30 mg daily, and ophthalmopathy patients were treated with high-dose intravenous methylprednisolone. TCR Vbeta CDR3 sequencing of 135 peripheral blood samples (43 ophthalmopathy, around 80 hyperthyroidism and some 17 progressor patients) is reported in the paper.

The TCR beta CDR3 regions were amplified from the RNA transcripts. A first-round RT-PCR of the TCR CDR3 used the HTBI primer set with the Qiagen OneStep RT-PCR kit. The libraries were constructed in a second round of multiplex PCR and then size-selected and purified. Libraries were sequenced paired-end with 100 bp reads on an Illumina HiSeq2000. From the authors' description of their analysis: SOAPnuke was used to process the raw data, removing reads that contained adapters or uncalled bases, had a mean Phred below 15, or lacked an exact match to the constant primer or identifier. COPE v1.2.5 was used to merge the high-quality paired reads, and each unique nucleotide sequence was defined as a clonotype. MiTCR v1.1 was used to align clonotypes to the IMGT TRBV, TRBD and TRBJ reference segments. The analysis included only V-J combinations with a frequency above 0.0001, which together covered 98% to 99.2% of the repertoires. The TCS score was defined as the ratio of F50 (clonal expansion) to E x V (chaos), calculated using BLOSUM62-based TCRdist between CDR3 peptides within each V-J. Welch's t-statistics and random forest reduced 514 V-J features to about 13, which were used in a naive Bayes classifier (R e1071). TCRdb trimmed the raw reads at Q25, called clones with MiXCR and kept productive beta chains. Records with the same CDR3 protein are collapsed into one entry carrying the most frequent genes and DNA. TCRdb's processing, not the authors', yielded these V and J calls. The sample table lists 250,000 to 300,000 distinct CDR3 sequences, roughly 13% of them with a count of one. The ten largest clones capture approximately 7.9% of the sample.

Trimming takes 2 bases from V and 3 bases from J, and the germline ends sit 7 bases apart. The CDR3 runs 13 amino acids, cysteine and phenylalanine included. Only CDR3 DNA is held: 39 bases, read in frame from base 1. Taken from the germline V gene, the CDR1 and CDR2 loops are SGHDN and FVKESK. On the study overall, not on this receptor specifically: Most expanded thyroid clonotypes (frequency above 0.001) were also detected in blood, suggesting blood repertoires may reflect thyroid immune responses. During validation, the model predicted progression to ophthalmopathy a median of around 6 months ahead of onset, with around 65% sensitivity and around 72% specificity. Sample size was not statistically predetermined, and blinding of investigators to group allocation was not performed. A model built on a 13 V-J signature distinguished ophthalmopathy from stable hyperthyroidism, reaching around 87% sensitivity and approximately 83% specificity in cross-validation and 80%/75% in testing.

Stable Graves' hyperthyroidism was defined as the absence of progression to ophthalmopathy over 18 months of follow-up. The hyperthyroidism patients were between 18 and 65 years old and newly diagnosed, with a disease duration of less than 2 months. The study excluded patients with uncontrolled infections, other autoimmune diseases, pregnancy or lactation. Diagnoses were based on clinical symptoms, serum thyroxine and TRAb, thyroid ultrasound and orbital computed tomography. PBMCs were isolated from roughly 10 ml of fresh peripheral blood by Ficoll-Paque density gradient centrifugation. Trizol reagent was used to extract total RNA, and RNA quality was then checked on an Agilent 2100 Bioanalyzer.

The receptor comes from a woman aged 40 to 55 with Graves' hyperthyroidism. Sequences were obtained from blood. Rearrangement joined TRBV14 to TRBJ2-5, with a tentative D gene TRBD2 over 5 matching bases. At the DNA level, the sequence is TGTGCCAGCAGCCAACTTAGCGAAGAGACCCAGTACTTC. Its translation reads: CASSQLSEETQYF.